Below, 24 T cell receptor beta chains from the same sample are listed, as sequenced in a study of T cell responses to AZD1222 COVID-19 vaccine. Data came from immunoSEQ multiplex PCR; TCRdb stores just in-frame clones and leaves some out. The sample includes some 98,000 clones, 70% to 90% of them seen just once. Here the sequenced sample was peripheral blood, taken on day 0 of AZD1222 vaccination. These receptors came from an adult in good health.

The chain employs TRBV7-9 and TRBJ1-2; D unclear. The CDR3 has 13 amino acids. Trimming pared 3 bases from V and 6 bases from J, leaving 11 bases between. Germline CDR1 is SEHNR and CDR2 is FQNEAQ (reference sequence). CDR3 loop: CASSFSEQNGYTF. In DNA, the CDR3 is TGTGCCAGCAGCTTTTCAGAACAGAATGGCTACACCTTC.

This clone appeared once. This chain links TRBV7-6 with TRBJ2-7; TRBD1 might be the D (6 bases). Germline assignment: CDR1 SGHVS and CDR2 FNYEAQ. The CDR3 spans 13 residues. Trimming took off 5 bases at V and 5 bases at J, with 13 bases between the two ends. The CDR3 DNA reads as TGTGCCAGCAGCGCAGGACAGAATCACGAGCAGTACTTC. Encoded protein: CASSAGQNHEQYF.

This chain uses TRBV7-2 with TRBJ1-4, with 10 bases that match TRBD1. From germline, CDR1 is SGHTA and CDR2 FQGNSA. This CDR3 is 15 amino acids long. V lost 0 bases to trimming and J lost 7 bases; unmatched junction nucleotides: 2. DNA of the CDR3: TGTGCCAGCAGCTTAGCGGGACAGGGGTTTGAAAAACTGTTTTTT. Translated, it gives CASSLAGQGFEKLFF.

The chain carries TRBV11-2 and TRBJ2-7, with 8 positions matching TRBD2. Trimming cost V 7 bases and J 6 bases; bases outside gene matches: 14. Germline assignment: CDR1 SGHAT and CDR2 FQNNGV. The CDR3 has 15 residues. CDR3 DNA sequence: TGTGCCAGCAACTTGAACCTAGGGACTAGTCCCGAGCAGTACTTC. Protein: CASNLNLGTSPEQYF.

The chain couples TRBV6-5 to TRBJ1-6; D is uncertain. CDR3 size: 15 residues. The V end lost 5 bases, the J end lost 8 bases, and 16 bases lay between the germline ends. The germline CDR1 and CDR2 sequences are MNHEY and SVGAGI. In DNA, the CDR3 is TGTGCCAGCAGTCCCCCCGGGTCTCGGGATTCACCCCTCCACTTT. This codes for CASSPPGSRDSPLHF.

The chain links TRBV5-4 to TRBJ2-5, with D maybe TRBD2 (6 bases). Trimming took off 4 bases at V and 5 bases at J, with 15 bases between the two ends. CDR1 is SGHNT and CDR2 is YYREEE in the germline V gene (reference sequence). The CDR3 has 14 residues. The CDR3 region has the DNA TGTGCCAGCAGCACCGAGACGGGGGTCGAGACCCAGTACTTC. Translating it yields CASSTETGVETQYF.

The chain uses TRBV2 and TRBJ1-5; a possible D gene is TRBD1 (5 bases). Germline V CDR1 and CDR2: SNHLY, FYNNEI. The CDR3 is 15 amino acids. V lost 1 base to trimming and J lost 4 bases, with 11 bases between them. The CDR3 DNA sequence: TGTGCCAGCAGTGAAGGTAGCCAGGGAAATCAGCCCCAGCATTTT. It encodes CASSEGSQGNQPQHF.

The CDR3 nucleotides are TGTGCCAGCAGCCCCATTGTCAGGGGGCGGCGGGCTAACTATGGCTACACCTTC. As protein: CASSPIVRGRRANYGYTF. The chain has TRBV4-2 and TRBJ1-2; 8 bases align to TRBD1. This CDR3 has 18 amino acids. After removal of 4 bases from V and 0 bases from J, the junction contained 13 bases not matched to a gene. Germline CDR1 reads LGHNA; CDR2 reads YNFKEQ.

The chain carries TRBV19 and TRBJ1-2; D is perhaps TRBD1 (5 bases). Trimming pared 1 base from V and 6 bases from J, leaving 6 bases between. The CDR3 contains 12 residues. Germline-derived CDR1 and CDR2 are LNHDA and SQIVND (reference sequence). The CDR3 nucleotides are TGTGCCAGTAGTATAGGACAGAATGGCTACACCTTC. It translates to CASSIGQNGYTF. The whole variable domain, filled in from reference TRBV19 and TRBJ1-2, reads DGGITQSPKYLFRKEGQNVTLSCEQNLNHDAMYWYRQDPGQGLRLIYYSQIVNDFQKGDIAEGYSVSREKKESFPLTVTSAQKNPTAFYLCASSIGQNGYTFGSGTRLTVV.

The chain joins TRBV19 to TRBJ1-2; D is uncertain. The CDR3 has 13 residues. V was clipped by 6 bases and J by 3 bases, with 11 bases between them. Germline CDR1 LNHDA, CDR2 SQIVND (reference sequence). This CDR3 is CASRTWQDYGYTF. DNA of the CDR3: TGTGCCAGTAGGACCTGGCAGGACTATGGCTACACCTTC.

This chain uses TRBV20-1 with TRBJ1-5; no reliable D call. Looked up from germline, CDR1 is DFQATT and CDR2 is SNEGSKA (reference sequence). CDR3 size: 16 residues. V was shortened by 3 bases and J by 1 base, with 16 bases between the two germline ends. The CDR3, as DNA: TGCAGTGCTAGTTCTGGCGAAGCTTTGAGCAATCAGCCCCAGCATTTT. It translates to CSASSGEALSNQPQHF.

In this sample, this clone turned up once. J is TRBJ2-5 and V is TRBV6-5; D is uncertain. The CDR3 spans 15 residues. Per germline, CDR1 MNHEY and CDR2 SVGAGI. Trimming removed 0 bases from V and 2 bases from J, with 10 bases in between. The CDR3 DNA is TGTGCCAGCAGTTACTCGCCAACTATTCAAGAGACCCAGTACTTC. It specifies CASSYSPTIQETQYF.

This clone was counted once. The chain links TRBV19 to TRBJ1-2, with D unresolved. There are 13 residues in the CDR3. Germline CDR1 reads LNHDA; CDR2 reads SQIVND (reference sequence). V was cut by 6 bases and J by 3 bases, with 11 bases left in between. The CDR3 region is CASSAGRYYGYTF. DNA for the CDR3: TGTGCCAGTAGCGCCGGCAGGTACTATGGCTACACCTTC.

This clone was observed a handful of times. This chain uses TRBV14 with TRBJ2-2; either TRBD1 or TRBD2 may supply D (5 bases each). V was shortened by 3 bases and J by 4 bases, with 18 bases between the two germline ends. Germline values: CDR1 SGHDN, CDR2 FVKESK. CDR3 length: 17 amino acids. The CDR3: CASSQLASGTVTGELFF. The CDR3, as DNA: TGTGCCAGCAGCCAGCTGGCCTCGGGGACGGTCACCGGGGAGCTGTTTTTT.

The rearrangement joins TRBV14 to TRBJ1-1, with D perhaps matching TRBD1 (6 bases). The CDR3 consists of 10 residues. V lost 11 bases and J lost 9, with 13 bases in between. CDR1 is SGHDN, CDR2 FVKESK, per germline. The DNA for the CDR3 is TGTGCCGGCTTACAGGGCCAAGCTTTCTTT. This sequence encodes CAGLQGQAFF.

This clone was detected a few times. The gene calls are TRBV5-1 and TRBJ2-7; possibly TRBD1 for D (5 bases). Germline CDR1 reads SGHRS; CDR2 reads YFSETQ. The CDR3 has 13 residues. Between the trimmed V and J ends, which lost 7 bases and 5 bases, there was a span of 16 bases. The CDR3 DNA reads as TGCGCCAGCCGGGCAGGGATCAACAACGAGCAGTACTTC. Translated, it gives CASRAGINNEQYF.

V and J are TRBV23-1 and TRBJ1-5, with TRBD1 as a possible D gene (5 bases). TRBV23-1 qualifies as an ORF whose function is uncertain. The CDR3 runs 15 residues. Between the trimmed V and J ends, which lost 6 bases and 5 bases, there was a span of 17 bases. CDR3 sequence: CASSQNRGLDQPQHF. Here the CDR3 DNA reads TGCGCCAGCAGCCAAAATAGGGGTTTGGATCAGCCCCAGCATTTT.

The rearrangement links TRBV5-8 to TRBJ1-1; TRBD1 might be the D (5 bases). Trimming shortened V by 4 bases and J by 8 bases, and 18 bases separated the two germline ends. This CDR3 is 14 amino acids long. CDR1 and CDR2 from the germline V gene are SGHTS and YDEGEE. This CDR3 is CASSTGLRWGEAFF. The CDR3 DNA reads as TGTGCCAGCAGCACGGGACTGAGATGGGGCGAAGCTTTCTTT.

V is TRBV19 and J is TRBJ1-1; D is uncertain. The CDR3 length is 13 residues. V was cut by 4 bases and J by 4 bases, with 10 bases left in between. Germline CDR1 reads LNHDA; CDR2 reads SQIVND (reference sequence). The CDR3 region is CASSTTRGTEAFF. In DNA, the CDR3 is TGTGCCAGTAGTACGACACGGGGCACTGAAGCTTTCTTT.

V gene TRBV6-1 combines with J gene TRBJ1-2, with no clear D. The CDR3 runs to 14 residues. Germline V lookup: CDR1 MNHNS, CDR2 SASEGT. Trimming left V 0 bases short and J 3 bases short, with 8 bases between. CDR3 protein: CASSEAAGYYGYTF. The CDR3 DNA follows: TGTGCCAGCAGTGAAGCAGCTGGGTACTATGGCTACACCTTC.

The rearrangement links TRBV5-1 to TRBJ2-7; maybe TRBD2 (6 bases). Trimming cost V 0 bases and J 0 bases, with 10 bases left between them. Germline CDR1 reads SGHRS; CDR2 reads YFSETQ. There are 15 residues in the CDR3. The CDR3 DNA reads TGCGCCAGCAGCTTGGCCGGGGGAGGCTCCTACGAGCAGTACTTC. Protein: CASSLAGGGSYEQYF.

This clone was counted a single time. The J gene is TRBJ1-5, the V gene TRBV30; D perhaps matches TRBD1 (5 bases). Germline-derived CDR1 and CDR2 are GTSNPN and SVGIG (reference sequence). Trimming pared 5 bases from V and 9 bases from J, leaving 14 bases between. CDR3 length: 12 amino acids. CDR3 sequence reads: CAWRAERGPQHF. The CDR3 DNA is TGTGCCTGGCGTGCGGAAAGGGGGCCCCAGCATTTT.

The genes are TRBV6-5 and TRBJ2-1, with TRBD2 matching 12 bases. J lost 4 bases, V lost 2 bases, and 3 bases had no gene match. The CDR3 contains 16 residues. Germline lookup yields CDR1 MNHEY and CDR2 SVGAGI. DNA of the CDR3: TGTGCCAGCAGTTACACTAGCGGGGGGCTTTACAATGAGCAGTTCTTC. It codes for CASSYTSGGLYNEQFF.

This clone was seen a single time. For the CDR3, the DNA is TGTGCCAGCCGACTTGCTGGGAGGAACACTGAAGCTTTCTTT. This codes for CASRLAGRNTEAFF. The chain links TRBV25-1 to TRBJ1-1; D is uncertain. V was cut by 8 bases and J by 1 base, with 14 bases left in between. From germline, CDR1 is MGHDK and CDR2 SYGVNS. The CDR3 has 14 amino acids.